The rows below give T cell receptor beta chains drawn from one sample of a study of control samples from healthy donors and cancer patients. Measured with immunoSEQ multiplex PCR; TCRdb has only the in-frame clones, and not every one. The sample lists roughly 130,000 clones; 75% to 95% were seen once. Source material: blood. Receptors were obtained from a man aged 18 to 35 in good health. Each CDR3 is given with its conserved first and last residue. The D gene is left open where the match is weak. Clone size is given for some rows only: seen once, a few or many times, or a class if the clone is expanded.

TRBJ2-1 | once | NA | TRBV7-9 | CASSLRGSRNNEQFF | TGTGCCAGCAGCTTACGAGGTTCCAGGAACAATGAGCAGTTCTTC
TRBJ2-1 | NA | TRBD2 | TRBV5-1 | CASSSQAGGTLNEQFF | TGCGCCAGCAGCTCCCAAGCGGGGGGGACCTTGAATGAGCAGTTCTTC
TRBJ2-3 | NA | NA | TRBV6-5 | CASSYSENTDTQYF | TGTGCCAGCAGTTACAGCGAAAACACAGATACGCAGTATTTT
TRBJ1-1 | NA | TRBD1 | TRBV3-1/TRBV3-2 | CASSLGQGGTEAFF | TGTGCCAGCAGCCTCGGACAGGGTGGGACTGAAGCTTTCTTT
TRBJ2-1 | NA | TRBD2 | TRBV3-1/TRBV3-2 | CASSQEPSGGTGEQFF | TGTGCCAGCAGCCAAGAACCTAGCGGGGGGACAGGTGAGCAGTTCTTC
TRBJ2-5 | NA | NA | TRBV28 | CASSLVNGAPTQYF | TGTGCCAGCAGTTTAGTAAACGGGGCACCGACCCAGTACTTC
TRBJ2-1 | NA | NA | TRBV27 | CASRLFDIASYEQFF | TGTGCCAGCCGACTATTTGATATAGCCTCCTATGAGCAGTTCTTC
TRBJ2-2 | NA | TRBD2 | TRBV2 | CASSEATSVYANTGELFF | TGTGCCAGCAGTGAAGCAACTAGCGTCTACGCGAACACCGGGGAGCTGTTTTTT
TRBJ2-1 | NA | TRBD2 | TRBV6-2/TRBV6-3 | CASSNLAGAYNEQFF | TGTGCCAGCAGTAACCTAGCGGGGGCCTACAATGAGCAGTTCTTC
TRBJ1-1 | few | NA | TRBV6-5 | CASSYSRYGNTEAFF | TGTGCCAGCAGTTACTCGAGGTACGGGAACACTGAAGCTTTCTTT
TRBJ2-2 | NA | NA | TRBV6-5 | CASSYVQNTGELFF | TGTGCCAGCAGTTACGTACAGAACACCGGGGAGCTGTTTTTT
TRBJ1-1 | NA | NA | TRBV14 | CASSPLGNTEAFF | TGTGCCAGCAGCCCTCTGGGGAACACTGAAGCTTTCTTT
TRBJ1-6 | NA | TRBD1 | TRBV3-1/TRBV3-2 | CASSLQGGSPLHF | TGTGCCAGCAGCCTGCAGGGGGGTTCACCCCTCCACTTT
TRBJ1-5 | NA | NA | TRBV27 | CASSTGENQPQHF | TGTGCCAGCAGTACGGGTGAAAATCAGCCCCAGCATTTT
TRBJ2-5 | NA | NA | TRBV28 | CASSYKQEDEPSETQYF | TGTGCCAGCAGTTATAAACAGGAGGATGAACCCTCGGAGACCCAGTACTTC
TRBJ1-5 | NA | NA | TRBV10-1 | CASSQTGDSNQPQHF | TGCGCCAGCAGCCAGACTGGCGATAGCAATCAGCCCCAGCATTTT
TRBJ1-1 | NA | NA | TRBV5-4 | CASSLAGRTEAFF | TGTGCCAGCAGCTTGGCCGGGCGAACTGAAGCTTTCTTT
TRBJ1-1 | NA | NA | TRBV30 | CAWRGVNTEAFF | TGTGCCTGGCGAGGGGTGAACACTGAAGCTTTCTTT
TRBJ2-1 | NA | NA | TRBV4-3 | CASSQGQGTYNEQFF | TGCGCCAGCAGCCAAGGGCAGGGAACGTACAATGAGCAGTTCTTC
TRBJ1-1 | NA | NA | TRBV11-3 | CASSLGPGTEAFF | TGTGCCAGCAGCTTAGGACCCGGGACTGAAGCTTTCTTT
TRBJ2-3 | NA | TRBD2 | TRBV3-1/TRBV3-2 | CASSAREGRTDTQYF | TGTGCCAGCAGCGCCCGGGAGGGCCGAACAGATACGCAGTATTTT
TRBJ2-7 | NA | TRBD2 | TRBV15 | CATSRGLAGGPYEQYF | TGTGCCACCAGCCGAGGACTAGCGGGGGGCCCGTACGAGCAGTACTTC
TRBJ2-3 | NA | NA | TRBV7-2 | CASTLMGDTQYF | TGTGCCAGCACCCTCATGGGGGATACGCAGTATTTT
TRBJ1-1 | NA | NA | TRBV2 | CASQGGTEAFF | TGTGCCAGCCAAGGGGGCACTGAAGCTTTCTTT
TRBJ2-3 | NA | NA | TRBV3-1/TRBV3-2 | CASSQGPRWYF | TGTGCCAGCAGCCAGGGGCCTCGGTGGTATTTT
TRBJ2-3 | NA | NA | TRBV7-3 | CASSLTGGSTDTQYF | TGTGCCAGCAGCTTAACGGGGGGTAGCACAGATACGCAGTATTTT
TRBJ1-1 | NA | NA | TRBV20-1 | CSLGLNTEAFF | TGCAGCTTGGGTCTGAACACTGAAGCTTTCTTT
TRBJ2-5 | NA | NA | TRBV5-1 | CASSLGNRADKETQYF | TGCGCCAGCAGCTTGGGGAATAGGGCAGACAAAGAGACCCAGTACTTC
TRBJ1-6 | NA | NA | TRBV5-1 | CASSSGADNSPLHF | TGCGCCAGCAGCTCTGGGGCGGATAATTCACCCCTCCACTTT
TRBJ1-4 | NA | TRBD1 | TRBV6-1 | CASSERGTANEKLFF | TGTGCCAGCAGTGAAAGAGGGACAGCAAATGAAAAACTGTTTTTT
TRBJ2-5 | NA | NA | TRBV29-1 | CSVEDPLSPTSSRGETQYF | TGCAGCGTTGAAGACCCTTTATCTCCGACTAGTAGTCGAGGAGAGACCCAGTACTTC
TRBJ2-1 | NA | NA | TRBV11-2 | CASSPLPLSGDRHNEQFF | TGTGCCAGCAGCCCCCTTCCCCTAAGTGGGGACCGACACAATGAGCAGTTCTTC
TRBJ2-2 | NA | TRBD2 | TRBV6-2/TRBV6-3 | CASSGGLAGNTGELFF | TGTGCCAGCAGTGGGGGACTAGCGGGTAACACCGGGGAGCTGTTTTTT
TRBJ2-5 | NA | NA | TRBV10-2 | CASSPRGVETQYF | TGCGCCAGCAGTCCTCGCGGGGTTGAGACCCAGTACTTC
TRBJ1-5 | NA | NA | TRBV4-3 | CASSQDLGQPQHF | TGCGCCAGCAGCCAAGATCTTGGTCAGCCCCAGCATTTT
TRBJ2-3 | NA | NA | TRBV5-6 | CASSLRPRDTDTQYF | TGTGCCAGCAGCTTGCGCCCTAGAGACACAGATACGCAGTATTTT
TRBJ2-7 | NA | NA | TRBV12-3/TRBV12-4 | CASRGVVGNEQYF | TGTGCCAGCAGGGGGGTGGTGGGGAATGAGCAGTACTTC
TRBJ1-5 | NA | NA | TRBV3-1/TRBV3-2 | CASSQDSEVTRPQHF | TGTGCCAGCAGCCAAGATTCGGAGGTTACTCGGCCCCAGCATTTT
TRBJ2-5 | NA | NA | TRBV6-6 | CASMVGFREQETQYF | TGTGCCAGCATGGTTGGTTTTCGGGAGCAAGAGACCCAGTACTTC
TRBJ2-1 | NA | NA | TRBV5-8 | CASSMDSYNEQFF | TGTGCCAGCAGCATGGACTCTTACAATGAGCAGTTCTTC
TRBJ1-5 | NA | NA | TRBV3-1/TRBV3-2 | CASSQGDSSNQPQHF | TGTGCCAGCAGCCAAGGCGACAGTAGCAATCAGCCCCAGCATTTT
TRBJ1-6 | NA | NA | TRBV10-3 | CAISESGNSPLHF | TGTGCCATCAGTGAGTCGGGGAATTCACCCCTCCACTTT
TRBJ1-1 | NA | NA | TRBV12-2 | CASRLGQGKGNTEAFF | TGTGCAAGTCGCTTAGGACAGGGCAAGGGGAACACTGAAGCTTTCTTT
TRBJ2-7 | NA | NA | TRBV6-2/TRBV6-3 | CASSYPSYEQYF | TGTGCCAGCAGTTACCCCTCCTACGAGCAGTACTTC
TRBJ2-7 | NA | NA | TRBV21-1 | CASSEQGYEQYF | TGTGCCAGCAGCGAACAGGGATACGAGCAGTACTTC
TRBJ2-7 | once | NA | TRBV10-3 | CAISEQGDGYEQYF | TGTGCCATCAGTGAACAGGGAGACGGTTACGAGCAGTACTTC
TRBJ2-3 | NA | TRBD1 | TRBV24-1 | CATSDLTGGLDTQYF | TGTGCCACCAGTGATTTGACAGGGGGCCTGGATACGCAGTATTTT
TRBJ2-1 | NA | NA | TRBV7-2 | CASSSTPISYNEQFF | TGTGCCAGCAGCTCGACGCCTATCTCCTACAATGAGCAGTTCTTC
TRBJ2-1 | NA | NA | TRBV27 | CASSLASSYNEQFF | TGTGCCAGCAGTTTAGCGAGCTCCTACAATGAGCAGTTCTTC
TRBJ2-5 | NA | NA | TRBV5-1 | CASSWRQNQETQYF | TGCGCCAGCAGCTGGCGACAGAACCAAGAGACCCAGTACTTC
TRBJ1-5 | NA | NA | TRBV9 | CASSRWGGNQPQHF | TGTGCCAGCAGCCGGTGGGGGGGTAATCAGCCCCAGCATTTT
TRBJ1-4 | NA | NA | TRBV9 | CASNPGQPSEKLFF | TGTGCCAGCAACCCGGGCCAACCGAGTGAAAAACTGTTTTTT
TRBJ2-1 | NA | TRBD1 | TRBV27 | CASSTRDRGLDEQFF | TGTGCCAGCTCTACCCGGGACAGGGGCCTTGATGAGCAGTTCTTC
TRBJ1-3 | NA | NA | TRBV9 | CASSVGVSENSGNTIYF | TGTGCCAGCAGCGTAGGTGTCAGTGAAAATTCCGGAAACACCATATATTTT